A single sample gave rise to the 32 T cell receptor beta chains below, sequenced in a study of blood T cell repertoires in COVID-19. Only in-frame clones appear in the TCRdb table, and some are missing; sequencing was by immunoSEQ multiplex PCR. The table shows over 100,000 clones, with around 87% occurring only once. Sequenced input: peripheral blood. Receptor source: a man aged 45 to 65 with active or convalescent COVID-19.

The V and J genes are TRBV5-1 and TRBJ2-5, with 9 bases lining up with TRBD2. CDR3 length: 15 residues. The germline V gene has CDR1 SGHRS and CDR2 YFSETQ. The J segment lost 4 bases and the V segment lost 4 bases, leaving 8 bases of the junction unmatched. The DNA of the CDR3 is TGCGCCAGCAGCGAGCTTGGCGGGGGGGGAGAGACCCAGTACTTC. This codes for CASSELGGGGETQYF.

This clone showed up just a few times. V usage is TRBV28 and J usage is TRBJ1-4; weak D call: TRBD1 (5 bases). This CDR3 contains 14 residues. Germline V lookup: CDR1 MDHEN, CDR2 SYDVKM. V shed 3 bases and J shed 4 bases, with 9 bases lying between them. CDR3: CASSFWTNNEKLFF. CDR3 DNA sequence: TGTGCCAGCAGTTTTTGGACAAATAATGAAAAACTGTTTTTT. The full variable domain, with the rest looked up from reference TRBV28 and TRBJ1-4, is DVKVTQSSRYLVKRTGEKVFLECVQDMDHENMFWYRQDPGLGLRLIYFSYDVKMKEKGDIPEGYSVSREKKERFSLILESASTNQTSMYLCASSFWTNNEKLFFGSGTQLSVL.

The chain uses TRBV5-8 and TRBJ2-7, with D unresolved. The V gene lost 1 base and the J gene lost 6 bases, with 8 bases spanning the gap. Germline V CDR1 and CDR2: SGHTS, YDEGEE. The CDR3 has 12 residues. The CDR3 DNA is TGTGCCAGCAGCTTGTCCATAGTCGAGCAGTACTTC. Its protein is CASSLSIVEQYF.

The chain uses TRBV7-2 and TRBJ2-6, with D maybe TRBD2 (7 bases). Germline CDR1 reads SGHTA; CDR2 reads FQGNSA. V was shortened by 2 bases and J by 0 bases, with 11 bases between the two germline ends. This CDR3 is built from 17 residues. The CDR3 reads CASSLTGGRSGANVLTF. DNA of the CDR3: TGTGCCAGCAGCTTAACGGGGGGCCGCTCTGGGGCCAACGTCCTGACTTTC.

This clone occurred once. The DNA for the CDR3 is TGTGCCAGCAACTTAGGAGTAGCCGGCTACGAGCAGTACTTC. The encoded protein is CASNLGVAGYEQYF. V is TRBV2 and J is TRBJ2-7; D is unclear. The germline gives CDR1 SNHLY, CDR2 FYNNEI. The CDR3 is 14 amino acids. The V gene lost 7 bases and the J gene lost 3 bases, with 16 bases spanning the gap.

The CDR3 region is CASRRDSANTEAFF. DNA for the CDR3: TGTGCCAGCAGGCGGGACTCAGCGAACACTGAAGCTTTCTTT. The V call is TRBV6-5, the J call TRBJ1-1, with D possibly TRBD1 on 5 matching bases. Germline V CDR1 and CDR2: MNHEY, SVGAGI. Trimming stripped 6 bases from V and 1 base from J, with 12 bases between. The CDR3 has 14 residues.

The rearrangement uses TRBV6-5 and TRBJ2-7; TRBD1 matches 7 bases. Per the germline V gene, CDR1 is MNHEY and CDR2 is SVGAGI. Trimming removed 7 bases from V and 1 base from J; junction bases left unmatched: 10. The CDR3 has 15 amino acids. Here the CDR3 reads CASKPGTANSYEQYV. The CDR3 coding sequence is TGTGCCAGCAAACCCGGGACAGCAAATTCCTACGAGCAGTACGTC.

The chain joins TRBV5-1 to TRBJ2-1, with a tentative D call TRBD1 (6 bases). The germline gives CDR1 SGHRS, CDR2 YFSETQ. CDR3 size: 15 residues. The germline V and J ends were trimmed by 0 bases and 2 bases, with 9 bases remaining between them. Here the CDR3 DNA reads TGCGCCAGCAGCTTGGGGGGACAAACCTACAATGAGCAGTTCTTC. Its translation is CASSLGGQTYNEQFF.

This clone was recorded a few times. The rearrangement uses TRBV12-3 or TRBV12-4 and TRBJ2-7; no definite D call. This CDR3 is 12 amino acids long. V dropped 6 bases and J dropped 0 bases, with 6 bases sitting between them. The CDR3 coding sequence is TGTGCCAGCAGGCCGAGCTCCTACGAGCAGTACTTC. Translated, it gives CASRPSSYEQYF.

The rearrangement links TRBV7-9 to TRBJ1-3, with unresolved D. The CDR3 contains 15 residues. Germline V gene sequence: CDR1 SEHNR, CDR2 FQNEAQ (reference sequence). V gave up 4 bases and J gave up 0 bases, with 10 bases separating them. The CDR3 loop is CASSSLQLSGNTIYF. Here the CDR3 DNA reads TGTGCCAGCAGCTCATTGCAACTCTCTGGAAACACCATATATTTT.

DNA of the CDR3: TGTGCCAGCAGCTTAGGACAGCCCTCCTACGAGCAGTACGTC. Translation gives CASSLGQPSYEQYV. The genes are TRBV5-5 and TRBJ2-7, with a weak D call TRBD1 (6 bases). This CDR3 is 14 amino acids long. The germline gives CDR1 SGHKS, CDR2 YYEKEE (reference sequence). V lost 2 bases and J lost 0, with 9 bases in between.

The V call is TRBV15, the J call TRBJ2-7; D perhaps matches TRBD1 (6 bases). This CDR3 has 14 amino acids. With 6 bases removed from V and 0 bases from J, the gap between germline ends came to 12 bases. The V gene's germline CDR1 is LNHNV and CDR2 YYDKDF (reference sequence). CDR3 sequence reads: CATSTDRISYEQYF. The CDR3 DNA is TGTGCCACCAGTACCGACAGGATCTCCTACGAGCAGTACTTC.

The gene calls are TRBV3-1 (or the pseudogene TRBV3-2) and TRBJ1-1; D call uncertain. Germline CDR1 LGHDT, CDR2 YNNKEL (reference sequence). Trimming removed 4 bases from V and 0 bases from J, with 9 bases in between. The CDR3 runs to 14 residues. This chain's CDR3 is CASSRDNLNTEAFF. The CDR3 DNA reads as TGTGCCAGCAGCCGAGACAACTTGAACACTGAAGCTTTCTTT.

This clone was seen only once. J is TRBJ1-2 and V is TRBV5-1; 7 bases line up with TRBD1. CDR3 length equals 13 residues. Germline V gene sequence: CDR1 SGHRS, CDR2 YFSETQ. V lost 0 bases, J lost 8 bases, and 4 bases stayed unmatched. CDR3 in amino acids: CASSLGQGGGYTF. In DNA, the CDR3 is TGCGCCAGCAGCTTGGGGCAGGGGGGAGGCTACACCTTC. Full variable domain (rest looked up from reference TRBV5-1 and TRBJ1-2): KAGVTQTPRYLIKTRGQQVTLSCSPISGHRSVSWYQQTPGQGLQFLFEYFSETQRNKGNFPGRFSGRQFSNSRSEMNVSTLELGDSALYLCASSLGQGGGYTFGSGTRLTVV.

This clone showed up just once. This chain uses TRBV11-2 with TRBJ1-4; 11 bases are shared with TRBD1. Trimming at V came to 5 bases and at J to 8 bases, leaving 7 bases not matched to a gene. CDR1 is SGHAT and CDR2 is FQNNGV in the germline V gene. The CDR3 length is 15 residues. The chain's CDR3 is CASSRGTGGGEKLFF. The CDR3 bases are TGTGCCAGCAGCCGCGGGACAGGGGGGGGAGAAAAACTGTTTTTT.

The chain combines TRBV7-9 with TRBJ2-1; D possibly corresponds to TRBD1 (5 bases). CDR3 size: 17 residues. Germline-derived CDR1 and CDR2 are SEHNR and FQNEAQ (reference sequence). V lost 1 base, J lost 2 bases, and 15 bases lay in between. The CDR3 DNA is TGTGCCAGCAGCTTAGAGGCAGACAGTACCCCCTACAATGAGCAGTTCTTC. Its protein is CASSLEADSTPYNEQFF.

The chain uses TRBV28 and TRBJ1-1; D is unresolved. CDR3 size: 11 residues. CDR1 MDHEN and CDR2 SYDVKM come from the germline V gene. Trimming removed 8 bases from V and 0 bases from J, with 4 bases in between. CDR3 loop: CASQVNTEAFF. The CDR3 DNA sequence: TGTGCCAGCCAGGTGAACACTGAAGCTTTCTTT. The full variable domain, its missing parts supplied by reference TRBV28 and TRBJ1-1, is DVKVTQSSRYLVKRTGEKVFLECVQDMDHENMFWYRQDPGLGLRLIYFSYDVKMKEKGDIPEGYSVSREKKERFSLILESASTNQTSMYLCASQVNTEAFFGQGTRLTVV.

The chain carries TRBV28 and TRBJ2-6; D may be TRBD1 (6 bases). Trimming left V 5 bases short and J 2 bases short, with 13 bases between. The CDR3 covers 16 residues. The germline V gene has CDR1 MDHEN and CDR2 SYDVKM. The CDR3 region has the DNA TGTGCCAGCAGTCTAATACAGGGCCCTGGGGCCAACGTCCTGACTTTC. Amino acid sequence: CASSLIQGPGANVLTF.

The V and J genes are TRBV12-3 or TRBV12-4 and TRBJ1-1, with 8 bases that match TRBD1. The CDR3 is 13 amino acids. The V gene end was trimmed by 5 bases and the J gene end by 4 bases; junction bases not matched to a gene: 3. The CDR3 region has the DNA TGTGCCAGCAGTCGACAGGGGTTCACTGAAGCTTTCTTT. Protein product: CASSRQGFTEAFF.

The chain has TRBV12-2 and TRBJ2-5; no check of the table's D call, TRBD1, against the DNA was made. TRBV12-2 is a recognized pseudogene. The CDR3 is 19 residues long. This CDR3 is CASRLEQYRASPSKETQYF. Written as DNA, the CDR3 is TGTGCAAGTCGCTTAGAGCAATACAGGGCCTCACCATCCAAAGAGACCCAGTACTTC.

V is TRBV7-9 and J is TRBJ1-1, with D tentatively TRBD1 (5 bases). Germline CDR1 SEHNR, CDR2 FQNEAQ (reference sequence). CDR3 length equals 15 residues. Trimming stripped 0 bases from V and 1 base from J, with 9 bases between. CDR3 DNA sequence: TGTGCCAGCAGCTTAGCGTGGCAGGGGAACACTGAAGCTTTCTTT. This encodes CASSLAWQGNTEAFF.

This clone was found a few times. The rearrangement uses TRBV19 and TRBJ1-5; 7 positions agree with TRBD1. V trimming: 1 base; J trimming: 3 bases; junction bases outside the gene matches: 12. The CDR3 runs to 18 residues. Germline CDR1 and CDR2: LNHDA and SQIVND (reference sequence). The CDR3 spells CASSIGGGGKGSNQPQHF. Written as DNA, the CDR3 is TGTGCCAGTAGTATAGGTGGAGGGGGCAAGGGCTCCAATCAGCCCCAGCATTTT. Drawing the rest from reference TRBV19 and TRBJ1-5, the complete variable domain is DGGITQSPKYLFRKEGQNVTLSCEQNLNHDAMYWYRQDPGQGLRLIYYSQIVNDFQKGDIAEGYSVSREKKESFPLTVTSAQKNPTAFYLCASSIGGGGKGSNQPQHFGDGTRLSIL.

Note on this clone: The sample contains more than one DNA sequence encoding this CDR3. This chain connects TRBV5-1 to TRBJ2-3; 7 bases are a match to TRBD1. V was clipped by 1 base and J by 3 bases; unmatched bases: 2. This CDR3 has 14 amino acids. Germline V gene lookup returns CDR1 SGHRS and CDR2 YFSETQ. CDR3 nucleotide sequence: TGCGCCAGCAGCTTGAGCAGGGGGACAGATACGCAGTATTTT. It is translated as CASSLSRGTDTQYF.

This chain joins TRBV4-1 and TRBJ2-7, with D possibly matching TRBD1 (6 bases). The CDR3 extends over 14 amino acids. The germline gives CDR1 MGHRA, CDR2 YSYEKL. The V end lost 2 bases, the J end lost 3 bases, and 11 bases lay between the germline ends. The CDR3 protein is CASSQPGQSYEQYF. The CDR3, as DNA: TGCGCCAGCAGCCAACCGGGACAAAGCTACGAGCAGTACTTC.

This clone was picked up a small number of times. V is TRBV29-1 and J is TRBJ1-2; TRBD1 matches at 11 bases. The CDR3 is 14 amino acids. Germline V gene data show CDR1 as SQVTM and CDR2 as ANQGSEA. The V gene end was trimmed by 7 bases and the J gene end by 0 bases; junction bases not matched to a gene: 4. CDR3 DNA sequence: TGCAGCGCCCGGGACAGGGGGTCTAACTATGGCTACACCTTC. Amino acid sequence: CSARDRGSNYGYTF.

This clone occurred a few times. V is TRBV28 and J is TRBJ2-7; 7 nucleotides line up with TRBD1. The germline V gene has CDR1 MDHEN and CDR2 SYDVKM. The V gene end was trimmed by 5 bases and the J gene end by 7 bases; junction bases not matched to a gene: 14. The CDR3 length is 15 residues. The CDR3 protein is CASSPPRGRLGEQYF. Here the CDR3 DNA reads TGTGCCAGCAGTCCGCCAAGGGGGCGCTTGGGGGAGCAGTACTTC.

In this sample, this clone turned up a few times. V usage is TRBV6-2 or TRBV6-3 and J usage is TRBJ2-7; 7 positions match TRBD2. V gave up 6 bases and J gave up 3 bases; unmatched junction bases: 20. This CDR3 comprises 18 residues. Germline V lookup: CDR1 MNHEY, CDR2 SVGEGT. CDR3 in amino acids: CASSKKGIGTTIIYEQYF. The CDR3 nucleotides are TGTGCCAGCAGCAAAAAAGGGATCGGGACTACGATTATCTACGAGCAGTACTTC.

The J gene is TRBJ2-4, the V gene TRBV28; 9 bases agree with TRBD1. The germline gives CDR1 MDHEN, CDR2 SYDVKM. The CDR3 loop spans 13 amino acids. The junction had 9 bases not matched to a gene; V was cut back by 4 bases and J by 14 bases. The CDR3, as DNA: TGTGCCAGCAGTTCCCTAGGGGGGACAGGGAAGTACTTC. It translates to CASSSLGGTGKYF.

The V call is TRBV28, the J call TRBJ1-5; 7 positions agree with TRBD1. CDR3 size: 15 residues. Germline assignment: CDR1 MDHEN and CDR2 SYDVKM. Trimming took 3 bases from V and 4 from J; bases not matched to a gene: 6. The DNA for the CDR3 is TGTGCCAGCAGTTTGAGGACAGGACGTAATCAGCCCCAGCATTTT. This gives the protein CASSLRTGRNQPQHF.

The rearrangement links TRBV25-1 to TRBJ1-2; D unclear. CDR3 length equals 10 residues. Trimming shortened V by 9 bases and J by 5 bases, and 7 bases separated the two germline ends. The germline gives CDR1 MGHDK, CDR2 SYGVNS. The CDR3 region has the DNA TGTGCCAGAACAGTATATGGCTACACCTTC. The encoded protein is CARTVYGYTF.

The rearrangement links TRBV29-1 to TRBJ2-3, with no clear D. CDR1 is SQVTM, CDR2 ANQGSEA, per germline. Deletions cut 7 bases from V and 2 bases from J, with 7 bases between. CDR3 length: 11 residues. CDR3 sequence (DNA): TGCAGCGGACAACTCACAGATACGCAGTATTTT. It translates to CSGQLTDTQYF.

The J gene is TRBJ1-2, the V gene TRBV25-1; D ambiguous. This CDR3 is built from 13 residues. V was pared by 7 bases and J by 7 bases, with 16 bases between. CDR1 is MGHDK and CDR2 is SYGVNS in the germline V gene. CDR3 coding DNA: TGTGCCAGCACCCAAGGAACGGGATCTGGCTACACCTTC. This sequence encodes CASTQGTGSGYTF.